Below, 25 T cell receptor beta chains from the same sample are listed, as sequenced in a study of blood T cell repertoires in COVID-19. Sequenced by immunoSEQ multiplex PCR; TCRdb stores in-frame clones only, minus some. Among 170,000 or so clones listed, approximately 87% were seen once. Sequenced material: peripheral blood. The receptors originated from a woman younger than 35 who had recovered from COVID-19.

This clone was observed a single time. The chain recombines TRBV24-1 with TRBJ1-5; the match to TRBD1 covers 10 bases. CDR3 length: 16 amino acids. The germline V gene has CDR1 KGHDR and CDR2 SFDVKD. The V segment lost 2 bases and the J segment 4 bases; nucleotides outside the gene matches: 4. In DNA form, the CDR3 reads TGTGCCACCAGTGATTCCCGACAGGGGGCGAATCAGCCCCAGCATTTT. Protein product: CATSDSRQGANQPQHF.

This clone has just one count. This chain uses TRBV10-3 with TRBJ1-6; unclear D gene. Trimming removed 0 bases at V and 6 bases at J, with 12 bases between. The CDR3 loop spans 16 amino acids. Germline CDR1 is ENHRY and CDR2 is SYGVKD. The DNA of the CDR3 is TGTGCCATCAGTGAGTCGTCGGGGATCGGTAATTCACCCCTCCACTTT. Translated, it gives CAISESSGIGNSPLHF.

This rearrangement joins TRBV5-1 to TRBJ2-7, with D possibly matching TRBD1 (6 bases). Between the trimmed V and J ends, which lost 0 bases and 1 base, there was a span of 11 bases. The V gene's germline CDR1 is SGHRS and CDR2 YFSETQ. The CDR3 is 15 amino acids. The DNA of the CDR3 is TGCGCCAGCAGCTTGGTTCTGGACAGATCCTACGAGCAGTACTTC. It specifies CASSLVLDRSYEQYF.

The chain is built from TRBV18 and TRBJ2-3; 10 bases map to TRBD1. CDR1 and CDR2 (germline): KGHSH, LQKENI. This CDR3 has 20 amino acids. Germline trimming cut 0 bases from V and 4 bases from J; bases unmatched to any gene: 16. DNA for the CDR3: TGTGCCAGCTCACCACCAATCCGGGACAGGGGAGAGTGGGGCGCAGATACGCAGTATTTT. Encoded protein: CASSPPIRDRGEWGADTQYF.

The CDR3: CASSGDYGTDTQYF. DNA for the CDR3: TGTGCCAGCAGCGGGGACTACGGCACAGATACGCAGTATTTT. This rearrangement joins TRBV5-6 to TRBJ2-3; TRBD2 matches at 7 bases. Germline CDR1 reads SGHDT; CDR2 reads YYEEEE. The CDR3 runs 14 residues. With V trimmed by 4 bases and J by 1 base, 3 bases remained unmatched. Looking up the rest from reference TRBV5-6 and TRBJ2-3 gives the full variable domain: DAGVTQSPTHLIKTRGQQVTLRCSPKSGHDTVSWYQQALGQGPQFIFQYYEEEERQRGNFPDRFSGHQFPNYSSELNVNALLLGDSALYLCASSGDYGTDTQYFGPGTRLTVL.

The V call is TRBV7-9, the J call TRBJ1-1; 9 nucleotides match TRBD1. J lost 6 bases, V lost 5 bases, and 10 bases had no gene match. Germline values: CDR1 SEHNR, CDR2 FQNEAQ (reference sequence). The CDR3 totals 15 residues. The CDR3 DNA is TGTGCCAGCAGCCTAAACGACAGGGGGATCGCTGAAGCTTTCTTT. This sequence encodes CASSLNDRGIAEAFF.

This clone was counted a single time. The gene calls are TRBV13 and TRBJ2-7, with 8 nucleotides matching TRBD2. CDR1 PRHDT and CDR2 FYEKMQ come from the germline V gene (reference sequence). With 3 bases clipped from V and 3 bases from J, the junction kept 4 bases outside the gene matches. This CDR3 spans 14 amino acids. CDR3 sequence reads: CASSFSGTNYEQYF. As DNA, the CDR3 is TGTGCCAGCAGCTTTAGCGGGACCAACTACGAGCAGTACTTC.

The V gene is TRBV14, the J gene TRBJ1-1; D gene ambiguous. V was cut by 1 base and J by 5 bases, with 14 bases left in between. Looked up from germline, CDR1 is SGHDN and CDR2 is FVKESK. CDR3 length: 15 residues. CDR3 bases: TGTGCCAGCAGCCAAGTAGCAGCGATGACGACTGAAGCTTTCTTT. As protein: CASSQVAAMTTEAFF.

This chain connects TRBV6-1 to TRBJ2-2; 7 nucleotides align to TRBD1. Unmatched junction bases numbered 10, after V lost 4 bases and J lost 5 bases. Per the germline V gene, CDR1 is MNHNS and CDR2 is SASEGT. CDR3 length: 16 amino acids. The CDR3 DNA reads TGTGCCAGCAGTGCGATGCCCGGGACAGCGACCGGGGAGCTGTTTTTT. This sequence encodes CASSAMPGTATGELFF.

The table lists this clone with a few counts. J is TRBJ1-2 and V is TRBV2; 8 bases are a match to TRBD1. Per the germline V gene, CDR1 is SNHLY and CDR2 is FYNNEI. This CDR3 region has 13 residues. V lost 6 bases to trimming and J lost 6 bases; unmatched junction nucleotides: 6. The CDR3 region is CASREDREDGYTF. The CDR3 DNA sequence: TGTGCCAGCAGGGAGGACAGGGAGGATGGCTACACCTTC.

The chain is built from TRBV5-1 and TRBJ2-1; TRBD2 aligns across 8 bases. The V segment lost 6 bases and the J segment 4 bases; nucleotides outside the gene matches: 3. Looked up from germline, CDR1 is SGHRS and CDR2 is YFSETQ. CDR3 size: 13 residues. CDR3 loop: CASTGGGYNEQFF. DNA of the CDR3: TGCGCCAGCACTGGCGGGGGGTACAATGAGCAGTTCTTC.

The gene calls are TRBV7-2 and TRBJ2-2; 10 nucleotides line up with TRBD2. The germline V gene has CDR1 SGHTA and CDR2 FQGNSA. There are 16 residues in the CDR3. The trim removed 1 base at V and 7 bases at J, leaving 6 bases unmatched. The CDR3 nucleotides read TGTGCCAGCAGCTTAGATCTAGCGGGAGCGAGCGGGGAGCTGTTTTTT. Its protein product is CASSLDLAGASGELFF.

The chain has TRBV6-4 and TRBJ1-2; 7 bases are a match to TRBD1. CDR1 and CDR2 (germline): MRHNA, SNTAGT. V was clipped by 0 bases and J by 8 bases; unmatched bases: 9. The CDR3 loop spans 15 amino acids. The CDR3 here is CASSDSAGGSEGYTF. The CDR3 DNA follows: TGTGCCAGCAGTGACTCGGCAGGGGGGTCGGAGGGCTACACCTTC.

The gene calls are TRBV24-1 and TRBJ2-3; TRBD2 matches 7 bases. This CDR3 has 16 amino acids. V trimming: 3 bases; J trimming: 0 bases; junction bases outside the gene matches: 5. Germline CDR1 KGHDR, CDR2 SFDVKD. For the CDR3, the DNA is TGTGCCACCAGTGATCCTGGACTAGAGAGCACAGATACGCAGTATTTT. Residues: CATSDPGLESTDTQYF.

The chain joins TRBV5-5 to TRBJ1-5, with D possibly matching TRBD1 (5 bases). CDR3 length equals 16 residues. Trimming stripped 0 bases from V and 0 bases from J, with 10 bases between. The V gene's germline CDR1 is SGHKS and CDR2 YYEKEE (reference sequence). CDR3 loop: CASSLAGGRSNQPQHF. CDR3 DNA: TGTGCCAGCAGCTTGGCCGGGGGTCGTAGCAATCAGCCCCAGCATTTT. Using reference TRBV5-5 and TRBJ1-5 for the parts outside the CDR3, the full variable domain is DAGVTQSPTHLIKTRGQQVTLRCSPISGHKSVSWYQQVLGQGPQFIFQYYEKEERGRGNFPDRFSARQFPNYSSELNVNALLLGDSALYLCASSLAGGRSNQPQHFGDGTRLSIL.

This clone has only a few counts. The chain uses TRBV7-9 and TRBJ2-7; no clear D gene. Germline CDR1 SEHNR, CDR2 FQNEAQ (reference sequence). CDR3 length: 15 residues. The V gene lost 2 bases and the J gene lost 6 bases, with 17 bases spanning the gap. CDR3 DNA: TGTGCCAGCAGCTTAAGCCGTGGTACCCCCTTCGAGCAGTACTTC. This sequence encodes CASSLSRGTPFEQYF.

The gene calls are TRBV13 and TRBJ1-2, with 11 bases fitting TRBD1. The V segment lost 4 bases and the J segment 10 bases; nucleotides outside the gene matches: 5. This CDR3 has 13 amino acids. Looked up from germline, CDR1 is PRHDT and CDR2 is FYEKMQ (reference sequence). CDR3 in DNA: TGTGCCAGCAGCTCCCGGACAGGGGGCGACTACACCTTC. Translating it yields CASSSRTGGDYTF.

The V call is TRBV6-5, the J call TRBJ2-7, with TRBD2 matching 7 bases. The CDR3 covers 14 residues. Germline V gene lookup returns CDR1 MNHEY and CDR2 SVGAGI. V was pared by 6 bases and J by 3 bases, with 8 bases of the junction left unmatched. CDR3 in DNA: TGTGCCAGCAGGACGACTAGCTCTCTCTACGAGCAGTACGTC. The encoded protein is CASRTTSSLYEQYV.

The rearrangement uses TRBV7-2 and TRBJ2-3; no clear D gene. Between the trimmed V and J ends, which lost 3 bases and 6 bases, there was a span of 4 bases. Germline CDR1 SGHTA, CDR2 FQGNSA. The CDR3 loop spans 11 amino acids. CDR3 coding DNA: TGTGCCAGCAGCTTCGTGGATACGCAGTATTTT. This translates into CASSFVDTQYF.

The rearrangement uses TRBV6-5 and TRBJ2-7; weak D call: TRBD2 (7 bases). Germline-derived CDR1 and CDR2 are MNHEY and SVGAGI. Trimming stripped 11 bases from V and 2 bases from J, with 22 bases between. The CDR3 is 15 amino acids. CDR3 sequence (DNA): TGTGCCGCAAGCTATGGGAGGGACATAACCTACGAGCAGTACGTC. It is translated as CAASYGRDITYEQYV.

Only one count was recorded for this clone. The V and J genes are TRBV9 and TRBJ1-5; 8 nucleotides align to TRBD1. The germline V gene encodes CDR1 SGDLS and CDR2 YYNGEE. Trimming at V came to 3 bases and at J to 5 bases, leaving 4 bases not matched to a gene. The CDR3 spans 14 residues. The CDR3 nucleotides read TGTGCCAGCAGCGAGACAGGGGCCTATCAGCCCCAGCATTTT. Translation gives CASSETGAYQPQHF.

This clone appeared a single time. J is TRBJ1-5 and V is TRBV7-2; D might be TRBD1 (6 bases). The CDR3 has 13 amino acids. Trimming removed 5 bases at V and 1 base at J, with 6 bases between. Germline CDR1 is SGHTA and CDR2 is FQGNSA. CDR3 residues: CASSGQSNQPQHF. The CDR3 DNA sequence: TGTGCCAGCAGCGGACAGAGCAATCAGCCCCAGCATTTT.

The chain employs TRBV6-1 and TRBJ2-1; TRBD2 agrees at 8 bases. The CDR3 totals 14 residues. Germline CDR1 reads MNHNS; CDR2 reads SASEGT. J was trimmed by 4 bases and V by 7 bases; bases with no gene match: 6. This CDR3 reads CASTGGAAYNEQFF. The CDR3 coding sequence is TGTGCCAGCACCGGGGGGGCCGCGTACAATGAGCAGTTCTTC.

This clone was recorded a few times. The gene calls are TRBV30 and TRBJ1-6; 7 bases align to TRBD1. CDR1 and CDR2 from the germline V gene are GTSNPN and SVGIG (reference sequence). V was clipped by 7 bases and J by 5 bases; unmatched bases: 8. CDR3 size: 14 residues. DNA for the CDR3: TGTGCCTTTTCCGGGACAGTTAATAATTCACCCCTCCACTTT. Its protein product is CAFSGTVNNSPLHF. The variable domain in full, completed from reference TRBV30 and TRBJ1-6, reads SQTIHQWPATLVQPVGSPLSLECTVEGTSNPNLYWYRQAAGRGLQLLFYSVGIGQISSEVPQNLSASRPQDRQFILSSKKLLLSDSGFYLCAFSGTVNNSPLHFGNGTRLTVT.

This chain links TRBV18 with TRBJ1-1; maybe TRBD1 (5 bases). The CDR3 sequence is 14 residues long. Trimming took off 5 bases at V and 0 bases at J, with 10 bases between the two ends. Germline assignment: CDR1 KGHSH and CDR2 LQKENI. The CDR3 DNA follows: TGTGCCAGCTCAGCGGGACGGATGAACACTGAAGCTTTCTTT. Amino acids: CASSAGRMNTEAFF.